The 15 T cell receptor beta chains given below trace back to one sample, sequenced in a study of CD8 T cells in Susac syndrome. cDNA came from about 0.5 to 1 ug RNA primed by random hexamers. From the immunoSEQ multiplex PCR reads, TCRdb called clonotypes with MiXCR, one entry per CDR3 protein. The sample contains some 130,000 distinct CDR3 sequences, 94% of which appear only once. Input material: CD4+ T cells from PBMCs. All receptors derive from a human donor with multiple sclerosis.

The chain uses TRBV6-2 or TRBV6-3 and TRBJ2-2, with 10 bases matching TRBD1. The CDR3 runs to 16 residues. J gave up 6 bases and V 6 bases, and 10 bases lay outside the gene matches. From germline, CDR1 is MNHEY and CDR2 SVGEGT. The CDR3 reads CASSSLRDRGPGELFF. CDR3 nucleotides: TGTGCCAGCAGCTCCCTCCGGGACAGGGGCCCCGGGGAGCTGTTTTTT.

The CDR3: CASSQDLVAGGPGATDTQYF. CDR3 sequence (DNA): TGCGCCAGCAGCCAAGATTTGGTAGCGGGAGGGCCAGGGGCCACAGATACGCAGTATTTT. This chain uses TRBV4-1 with TRBJ2-3; the match to TRBD2 covers 11 bases. V shed 0 bases, J shed 2 bases, and the junction held 13 bases outside the gene matches. The CDR3 is 20 residues long. Germline lookup yields CDR1 MGHRA and CDR2 YSYEKL.

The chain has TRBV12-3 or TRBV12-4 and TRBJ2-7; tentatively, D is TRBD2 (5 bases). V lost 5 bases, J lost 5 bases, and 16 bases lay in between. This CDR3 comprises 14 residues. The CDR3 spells CASSPTTAVHEQYF. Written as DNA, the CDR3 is TGTGCCAGCAGTCCAACTACAGCGGTCCACGAGCAGTACTTC.

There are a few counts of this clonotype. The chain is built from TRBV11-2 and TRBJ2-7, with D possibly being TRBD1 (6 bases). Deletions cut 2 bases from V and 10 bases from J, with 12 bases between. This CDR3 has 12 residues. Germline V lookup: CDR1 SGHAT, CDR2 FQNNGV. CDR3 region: CASSLTRGEQYF. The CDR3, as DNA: TGTGCCAGCAGCTTAACCAGGGGAGAACAGTACTTC.

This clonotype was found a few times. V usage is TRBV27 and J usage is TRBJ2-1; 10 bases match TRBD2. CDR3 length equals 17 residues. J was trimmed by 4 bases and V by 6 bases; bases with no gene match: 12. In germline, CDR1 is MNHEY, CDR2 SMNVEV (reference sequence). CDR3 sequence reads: CASRGSGGAGVYNEQFF. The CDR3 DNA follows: TGTGCCAGCAGAGGGAGCGGGGGGGCCGGGGTTTACAATGAGCAGTTCTTC.

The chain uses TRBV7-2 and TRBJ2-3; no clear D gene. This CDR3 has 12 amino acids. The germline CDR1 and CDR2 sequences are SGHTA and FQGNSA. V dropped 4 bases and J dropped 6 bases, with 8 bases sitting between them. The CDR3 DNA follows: TGTGCCAGCAGCTATGCCCGGGATACGCAGTATTTT. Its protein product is CASSYARDTQYF.

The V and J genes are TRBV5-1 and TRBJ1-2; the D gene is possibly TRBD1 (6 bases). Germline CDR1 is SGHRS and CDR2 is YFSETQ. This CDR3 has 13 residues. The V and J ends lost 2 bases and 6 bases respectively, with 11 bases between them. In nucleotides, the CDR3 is TGCGCCAGCAGCTTTGAGGGGGGAAATGGCTACACCTTC. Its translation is CASSFEGGNGYTF.

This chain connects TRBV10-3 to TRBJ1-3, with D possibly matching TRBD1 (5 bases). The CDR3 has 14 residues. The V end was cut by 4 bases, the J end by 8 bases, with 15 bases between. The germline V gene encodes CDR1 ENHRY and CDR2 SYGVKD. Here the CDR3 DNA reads TGTGCCATCAGTGCAGGAGTGCAGGGAGACACCATATATTTT. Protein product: CAISAGVQGDTIYF.

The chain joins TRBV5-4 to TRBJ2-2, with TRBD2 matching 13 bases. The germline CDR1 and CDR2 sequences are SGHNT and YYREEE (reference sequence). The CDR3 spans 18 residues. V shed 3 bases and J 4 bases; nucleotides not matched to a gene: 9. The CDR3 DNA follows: TGTGCCAGCAGCTATACCCCGGGACTAGCGGGGCCCACCGGGGAGCTGTTTTTT. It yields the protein CASSYTPGLAGPTGELFF.

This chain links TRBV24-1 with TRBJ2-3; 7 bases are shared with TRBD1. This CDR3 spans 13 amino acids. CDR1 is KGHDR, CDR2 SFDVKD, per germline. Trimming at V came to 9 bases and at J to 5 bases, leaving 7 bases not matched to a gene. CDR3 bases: TGTGCCACCTCTGACAGGGTCGAAGATACGCAGTATTTT. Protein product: CATSDRVEDTQYF.

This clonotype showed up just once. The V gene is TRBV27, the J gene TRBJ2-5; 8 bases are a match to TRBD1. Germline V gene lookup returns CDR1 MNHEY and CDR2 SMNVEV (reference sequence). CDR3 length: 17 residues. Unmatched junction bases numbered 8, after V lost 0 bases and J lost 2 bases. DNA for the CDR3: TGTGCCAGCAGTTTATCGCGGAGACAGGGGCAGCAAGAGACCCAGTACTTC. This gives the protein CASSLSRRQGQQETQYF.

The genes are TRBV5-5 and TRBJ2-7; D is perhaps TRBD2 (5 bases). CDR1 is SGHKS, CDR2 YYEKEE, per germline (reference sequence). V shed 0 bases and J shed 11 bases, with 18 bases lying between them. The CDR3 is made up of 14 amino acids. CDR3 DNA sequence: TGTGCCAGCAGCTTGGTCCCAAATCGGAGGTTAGAGTACTTC. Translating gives CASSLVPNRRLEYF.

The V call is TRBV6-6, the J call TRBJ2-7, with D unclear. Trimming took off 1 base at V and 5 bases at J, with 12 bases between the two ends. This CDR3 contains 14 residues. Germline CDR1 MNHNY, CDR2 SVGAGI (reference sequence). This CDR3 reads CASSYLTSGDEQYF. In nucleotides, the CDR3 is TGTGCCAGCAGTTACTTGACCTCTGGGGACGAGCAGTACTTC.

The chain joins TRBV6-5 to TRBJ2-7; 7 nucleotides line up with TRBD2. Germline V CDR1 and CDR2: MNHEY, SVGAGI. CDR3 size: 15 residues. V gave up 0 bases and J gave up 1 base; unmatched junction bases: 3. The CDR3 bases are TGTGCCAGCAGTTACTCGGGACTACCATCCTACGAGCAGTACTTC. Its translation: CASSYSGLPSYEQYF.

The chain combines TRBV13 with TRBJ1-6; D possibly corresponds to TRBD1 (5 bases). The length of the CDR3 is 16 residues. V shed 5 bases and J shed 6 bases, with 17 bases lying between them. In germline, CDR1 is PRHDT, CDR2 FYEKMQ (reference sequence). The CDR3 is CASSLEGEAPNSPLHF. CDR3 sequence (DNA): TGTGCCAGCAGCCTAGAAGGGGAGGCGCCTAATTCACCCCTCCACTTT.